The next 26 T cell receptor beta chains were all read from a single sample in a study of control samples from healthy donors and cancer patients. Libraries were prepared by immunoSEQ multiplex PCR; TCRdb keeps only in-frame clonotypes and omits some of them. The sample has 100,000 to 150,000 clones; approximately 92% are singletons. The sequenced sample was PBMCs. Receptor source: an elderly man with head and neck cancer.

The chain carries TRBV6-5 and TRBJ2-5; perhaps TRBD1 as D (5 bases). The CDR3 is 14 amino acids. Germline loops: CDR1 MNHEY, CDR2 SVGAGI. Trimming removed 4 bases from V and 2 bases from J, with 11 bases in between. The CDR3 region is CASSSGFRQETQYF. Here the CDR3 DNA reads TGTGCCAGCAGTTCAGGGTTTAGGCAAGAGACCCAGTACTTC.

The chain employs TRBV7-8 and TRBJ1-2, with D possibly matching TRBD1 (6 bases). The CDR3 covers 14 residues. Germline lookup yields CDR1 SGHVS and CDR2 FQNEAQ. V lost 5 bases and J lost 4, with 14 bases in between. The CDR3 reads CASSPLDSIYGYTF. The CDR3 bases are TGTGCCAGCAGCCCCCTGGACAGTATCTATGGCTACACCTTC.

The chain carries TRBV7-2 and TRBJ2-3, with a weak D call TRBD1 (6 bases). The germline gives CDR1 SGHTA, CDR2 FQGNSA. V gave up 5 bases and J gave up 3 bases, with 15 bases separating them. The CDR3 loop spans 15 amino acids. The DNA for the CDR3 is TGTGCCAGCAGCGATTCAGGGGCCATTACAGATACGCAGTATTTT. Protein sequence: CASSDSGAITDTQYF.

V is TRBV7-9 and J is TRBJ2-1; D not resolved. Trimming stripped 1 base from V and 10 bases from J, with 11 bases between. Germline loops: CDR1 SEHNR, CDR2 FQNEAQ (reference sequence). The CDR3 is 13 amino acids. The CDR3 coding sequence is TGTGCCAGCAGCTTAGACCTAGAGCACGAGCAGTTCTTC. Its translation: CASSLDLEHEQFF. The whole variable domain, filled in from reference TRBV7-9 and TRBJ2-1, reads DTGVSQNPRHKITKRGQNVTFRCDPISEHNRLYWYRQTLGQGPEFLTYFQNEAQLEKSRLLSDRFSAERPKGSFSTLEIQRTEQGDSAMYLCASSLDLEHEQFFGPGTRLTVL.

This chain links TRBV5-1 with TRBJ1-6, with TRBD1 identical over 9 bases. V shed 4 bases, J shed 9 bases, and the junction held 5 bases outside the gene matches. The CDR3 contains 14 residues. Per germline, CDR1 SGHRS and CDR2 YFSETQ. The CDR3 loop is CASSQDRGGSPLHF. The CDR3 region has the DNA TGCGCCAGCAGCCAGGACAGGGGTGGTTCACCCCTCCACTTT.

The genes are TRBV6-5 and TRBJ1-2; tentative D call: TRBD1 (6 bases). The germline gives CDR1 MNHEY, CDR2 SVGAGI. V was pared by 0 bases and J by 2 bases, with 10 bases between. CDR3 length: 15 residues. The CDR3 loop reads CASSYSIGGNYGYTF. For the CDR3, the DNA is TGTGCCAGCAGTTACTCAATAGGGGGGAACTATGGCTACACCTTC.

The V gene is TRBV27, the J gene TRBJ1-2; D might be TRBD1 (6 bases). Germline assignment: CDR1 MNHEY and CDR2 SMNVEV (reference sequence). Trimming removed 6 bases from V and 4 bases from J, with 18 bases in between. This CDR3 region has 15 residues. In DNA form, the CDR3 reads TGTGCCAGCAGATTAGGGGCAGGGGAATTCTATGGCTACACCTTC. Protein sequence: CASRLGAGEFYGYTF.

V usage is TRBV30 and J usage is TRBJ2-1; 7 bases align to TRBD1. This CDR3 spans 15 amino acids. The germline V gene has CDR1 GTSNPN and CDR2 SVGIG (reference sequence). V dropped 2 bases and J dropped 2; count of bases not matched to a gene: 6. The CDR3 DNA reads TGTGCCTGGAGTCTGATGACAGGGCCCTACAATGAGCAGTTCTTC. Its protein product is CAWSLMTGPYNEQFF.

The genes are TRBV30 and TRBJ2-2; D remains ambiguous. Germline V lookup: CDR1 GTSNPN, CDR2 SVGIG (reference sequence). The germline V and J ends were trimmed by 4 bases and 3 bases, with 12 bases remaining between them. The CDR3 extends over 14 amino acids. In DNA, the CDR3 is TGTGCCTGGACCGAAGGGTCCCACACCGGGGAGCTGTTTTTT. Protein sequence: CAWTEGSHTGELFF.

V is TRBV14 and J is TRBJ2-7; 8 bases line up with TRBD1. The germline gives CDR1 SGHDN, CDR2 FVKESK. V was pared by 8 bases and J by 3 bases, with 3 bases of the junction left unmatched. The CDR3 has 12 residues. CDR3 amino acids: CASRQGNYEQYF. The CDR3 region has the DNA TGTGCCAGCCGACAGGGGAACTACGAGCAGTACTTC.

V is TRBV25-1 and J is TRBJ1-1, with D unclear. Germline V lookup: CDR1 MGHDK, CDR2 SYGVNS. With 1 base removed from V and 1 base from J, the gap between germline ends came to 19 bases. The CDR3 is 18 amino acids. The CDR3 DNA reads TGTGCCAGCAGTGAATTCGAGACCGGGAACGAATGGAACACTGAAGCTTTCTTT. This encodes CASSEFETGNEWNTEAFF.

The genes are TRBV27 and TRBJ2-2; TRBD1 matches 8 bases. The CDR3 is 15 residues long. The germline V gene has CDR1 MNHEY and CDR2 SMNVEV (reference sequence). V shed 5 bases, J shed 5 bases, and the junction held 7 bases outside the gene matches. The CDR3 nucleotides are TGTGCCAGCAGTACCCGGACAGGGAGTACCGGGGAGCTGTTTTTT. This encodes CASSTRTGSTGELFF.

This clone appeared once. V usage is TRBV5-4 and J usage is TRBJ2-5; 16 bases are shared with TRBD2. CDR3 length: 17 amino acids. Per the germline V gene, CDR1 is SGHNT and CDR2 is YYREEE (reference sequence). The V and J ends lost 4 bases and 5 bases, in that order; junction bases with no gene match: 8. CDR3 protein: CASSQGLAGGPVETQYF. The CDR3 coding sequence is TGTGCCAGCAGCCAGGGACTAGCGGGGGGGCCGGTGGAGACCCAGTACTTC.

This chain connects TRBV4-1 to TRBJ1-1; D unresolved. V was cut by 3 bases and J by 1 base, with 12 bases left in between. This CDR3 is 15 amino acids long. CDR1 and CDR2 (germline): MGHRA, YSYEKL. The CDR3 loop is CASSHMTWGNTEAFF. The CDR3 DNA is TGCGCCAGCAGCCATATGACCTGGGGGAACACTGAAGCTTTCTTT.

This chain links TRBV4-1 with TRBJ2-4; no definite D call. Germline V gene lookup returns CDR1 MGHRA and CDR2 YSYEKL. The CDR3 loop spans 13 amino acids. Trimming removed 0 bases at V and 6 bases at J, with 6 bases between. In nucleotides, the CDR3 is TGCGCCAGCAGCCAAGATTGGGGAAACATTCAGTACTTC. It specifies CASSQDWGNIQYF.

The chain is built from TRBV10-1 and TRBJ1-4, with D maybe TRBD1 (6 bases). Trimming left V 7 bases short and J 10 bases short, with 13 bases between. Germline values: CDR1 WNHNN, CDR2 SYGVQD (reference sequence). The CDR3 totals 12 residues. Here the CDR3 reads CASMAPRGKLFF. The CDR3 DNA is TGCGCCAGCATGGCCCCCAGGGGAAAACTGTTTTTT.

Regarding this clone: The sample holds other DNA sequences that translate to the same CDR3. The chain uses TRBV5-1 and TRBJ1-4, with 9 nucleotides matching TRBD1. Trimming removed 0 bases from V and 6 bases from J; junction bases left unmatched: 0. This CDR3 spans 14 amino acids. Germline lookup yields CDR1 SGHRS and CDR2 YFSETQ. The CDR3 protein is CASSLGTGDEKLFF. The CDR3 DNA is TGCGCCAGCAGCTTGGGGACAGGGGATGAAAAACTGTTTTTT.

CDR3 bases: TGTGCCAGCAGCCCGTGGGTAGCCGGGGAGCTGTTTTTT. It codes for CASSPWVAGELFF. The chain has TRBV4-2 and TRBJ2-2, with unresolved D. The CDR3 spans 13 residues. Between the trimmed V and J ends, which lost 4 bases and 6 bases, there was a span of 9 bases. Germline assignment: CDR1 LGHNA and CDR2 YNFKEQ.

This chain links TRBV24-1 with TRBJ1-5; D is undetermined. This CDR3 spans 20 amino acids. Germline lookup yields CDR1 KGHDR and CDR2 SFDVKD. With 0 bases removed from V and 7 bases from J, the gap between germline ends came to 27 bases. The CDR3 region is CATSDLLPIAADVNSQPQHF. The DNA of the CDR3 is TGTGCCACCAGTGATTTGCTCCCCATCGCAGCGGATGTAAATAGCCAGCCCCAGCATTTT.

The chain couples TRBV11-2 to TRBJ1-1; TRBD1 agrees at 11 bases. The V and J ends lost 2 bases and 0 bases, in that order; junction bases with no gene match: 11. Per the germline V gene, CDR1 is SGHAT and CDR2 is FQNNGV. CDR3 length equals 19 residues. CDR3 bases: TGTGCCAGCAGCTTATTCCCCCCGGGACAGGGGGGGCTGAACACTGAAGCTTTCTTT. Protein product: CASSLFPPGQGGLNTEAFF.

CDR3 in amino acids: CASSLGGNSNQPQHF. The CDR3 DNA sequence: TGCGCCAGCAGCTTAGGCGGGAATAGCAATCAGCCCCAGCATTTT. The chain employs TRBV5-1 and TRBJ1-5; no firm D call. Germline V lookup: CDR1 SGHRS, CDR2 YFSETQ. The CDR3 is made up of 15 amino acids. The V gene lost 2 bases and the J gene lost 0 bases, with 9 bases spanning the gap.

CDR3 protein: CASSERGTGIEQYF. Written as DNA, the CDR3 is TGCGCCAGCAGTGAGAGGGGGACAGGGATCGAGCAGTACTTC. This chain connects TRBV10-1 to TRBJ2-7, with 9 bases identical to TRBD1. Germline assignment: CDR1 WNHNN and CDR2 SYGVQD (reference sequence). The CDR3 spans 14 residues. J gave up 6 bases and V 2 bases, and 5 bases lay outside the gene matches.

This chain connects TRBV5-1 to TRBJ2-5; D is undetermined. V was cut by 0 bases and J by 5 bases, with 14 bases left in between. The CDR3 has 15 amino acids. Germline V gives CDR1 SGHRS, CDR2 YFSETQ. The CDR3 DNA reads as TGCGCCAGCAGCTTGGGTGTCCAGGTGGGGGAGACCCAGTACTTC. Its translation is CASSLGVQVGETQYF.

The V gene is TRBV6-1, the J gene TRBJ1-4; TRBD1 aligns across 11 bases. Germline CDR1 is MNHNS and CDR2 is SASEGT. This CDR3 is built from 16 residues. V gave up 4 bases and J gave up 4 bases; unmatched junction bases: 5. The CDR3 bases are TGTGCCAGCAGTGGGGACAGGGGGTACGGTAATGAAAAACTGTTTTTT. As protein: CASSGDRGYGNEKLFF.

This chain uses TRBV24-1 with TRBJ2-3, with D uncertain. V was cut by 5 bases and J by 0 bases, with 5 bases left in between. The CDR3 runs to 13 residues. The germline gives CDR1 KGHDR, CDR2 SFDVKD. The CDR3 sequence is CATSGHSTDTQYF. The DNA for the CDR3 is TGTGCCACCAGTGGACACAGCACAGATACGCAGTATTTT.

This clone was detected a few times. Within the sample, other DNA sequences also encode this same CDR3. V and J are TRBV27 and TRBJ1-2; D is possibly TRBD1 (5 bases). Germline CDR1 is MNHEY and CDR2 is SMNVEV (reference sequence). V was shortened by 4 bases and J by 4 bases, with 10 bases between the two germline ends. The CDR3 has 13 residues. The CDR3 DNA reads TGTGCCAGCAGTTCTCAGGGAGTCTATGGCTACACCTTC. It specifies CASSSQGVYGYTF.